This T cell receptor beta chain was captured in a study of neurological immune-mediated disorders. 5'RACE employing 10-nucleotide random UMIs yielded the cDNA. In TCRdb, the 5' RACE reads were re-called with MiXCR into one record per CDR3 protein. The sample holds 35,000 to 50,000 distinct CDR3 sequences, around 15% seen once. There are many counts of this clonotype. The cells used in sorted libraries, CD4+ or CD8+ T cells, numbered about a million. Sequences were obtained from CD4+ T cells from blood. The receptor was isolated from a woman aged 55-69 years with HTLV-1-associated myelopathy (HAM/TSP).

The CDR3 sequence: CSAGDSVSSYNSPLHF. The CDR3 DNA reads TGCAGTGCTGGGGACAGTGTGAGCTCCTATAATTCACCCCTCCACTTT. This sequence joins TRBV20-1 and TRBJ1-6, with 7 positions matching TRBD1. Germline loops: CDR1 DFQATT, CDR2 SNEGSKA (reference sequence). J lost 0 bases, V lost 5 bases, and 7 bases had no gene match. CDR3 size: 16 residues.